A selection of T cell receptor beta chains follows, all from one sample in a study of Ad26.COV2.S vaccination and SARS-CoV-2 variants. Using immunoSEQ multiplex PCR, the repertoire was profiled, and TCRdb retains in-frame clones only, with some absent. Among over 450,000 clones listed, approximately 90% were seen once. Sequencing used peripheral blood, obtained in a trial of Ad26.COV2.S vaccine versus placebo. These receptor sequences come from a person aged 18-65 years who received the Ad26.COV2.S COVID-19 vaccine or a placebo. The CDR3 runs from the conserved cysteine through the conserved F or W. A D gene is named only where the DNA matches it firmly.

V gene,J gene,D gene,CDR3 protein
TRBV4-2,TRBJ2-5,NA,CASSQDGGTQYF
TRBV11-2,TRBJ1-1,TRBD1,CASSTWDRGNTEAFF
TRBV29-1,TRBJ2-3,NA,CSVDRDSTDTQYF
TRBV9,TRBJ2-5,NA,CASSVGLGKQETQYF
TRBV5-4,TRBJ2-1,TRBD1,CASSLGQGVWNEQFF
TRBV11-3,TRBJ2-3,NA,CASSLDPRLQYF
TRBV5-1,TRBJ2-1,NA,CASSPQGGVVDEQFF
TRBV24-1,TRBJ2-1,TRBD2,CATSKAGGPSAYNEQFF
TRBV3-1/TRBV3-2,TRBJ1-3,NA,CASSPGPHSGNTIYF
TRBV6-2/TRBV6-3,TRBJ2-3,TRBD2,CASSYGTRVDTQYF
TRBV4-2,TRBJ2-5,NA,CASSQEGGRGLETQYF
TRBV9,TRBJ1-1,NA,CASSVAGTTEAFF
TRBV5-1,TRBJ2-1,NA,CASSLTGDEQFF
TRBV7-2,TRBJ2-6,TRBD2,CASSLTSGLAANVLTF
TRBV18,TRBJ1-1,NA,CASSPRQGSTEAFF
TRBV6-5,TRBJ2-3,NA,CASSYSSSTDTQYF
TRBV19,TRBJ2-7,NA,CASSHPQGGYEQYF
TRBV1,TRBJ2-7,NA,CTSSQCEKAGVSYYEQYF
TRBV18,TRBJ1-5,TRBD1,CASSTGENQPQHF
TRBV2,TRBJ1-5,NA,CASRDRRGNQPQHF
TRBV7-9,TRBJ1-2,NA,CASGSQLGGVRYGYTF
TRBV19,TRBJ2-2,NA,CASRGGKTNTGELFF
TRBV18,TRBJ1-2,NA,CASSPPGQSYGYTF
TRBV4-2,TRBJ2-3,NA,CASSQGPGSADTQYF
TRBV11-2,TRBJ1-2,NA,CASSPRDNHYGYTF
TRBV30,TRBJ2-7,NA,CAWSVRIGLGHYEQYF
TRBV29-1,TRBJ2-2,NA,CSARSGELFF
TRBV16,TRBJ1-2,NA,CASSHEYGYTF
TRBV3-1/TRBV3-2,TRBJ1-4,TRBD1,CASSPTGNSNEKLFF
TRBV18,TRBJ2-7,TRBD2,CASSPPTRGGEQYF
TRBV9,TRBJ1-6,TRBD1,CASSALPGTGGLNSPLHF
TRBV7-2,TRBJ1-1,NA,CASSPPPGQRNTEAFF
TRBV2,TRBJ2-3,NA,CASGMSRRSTDTQYF
TRBV3-1/TRBV3-2,TRBJ2-1,NA,CASRQGTGYNEQFF
TRBV19,TRBJ1-5,NA,CASSTLPLTGSNQPQHF
TRBV28,TRBJ2-7,NA,CASSLGISYEQYF
TRBV7-2,TRBJ1-1,NA,CASSLVLRKNTEAFF
TRBV10-3,TRBJ2-4,TRBD2,CAISLSGGNIQYF
TRBV4-1,TRBJ2-7,NA,CASSQSLLKGYEQYF
TRBV28,TRBJ1-1,NA,CASTRGDTRTEAFF
TRBV3-1/TRBV3-2,TRBJ1-1,TRBD1,CASSQGHRGESYTEAFF
TRBV28,TRBJ2-7,TRBD1,CASSFPGQGSSYEQYF